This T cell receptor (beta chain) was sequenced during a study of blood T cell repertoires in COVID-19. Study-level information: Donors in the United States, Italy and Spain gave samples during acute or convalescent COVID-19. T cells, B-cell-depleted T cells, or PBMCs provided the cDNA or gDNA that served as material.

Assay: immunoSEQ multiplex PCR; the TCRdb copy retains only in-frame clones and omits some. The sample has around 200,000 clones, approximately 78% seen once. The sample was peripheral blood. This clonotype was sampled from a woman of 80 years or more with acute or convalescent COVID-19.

CDR3 residues: CASSSTGVYGYTF. CDR3 nucleotides: TGTGCCAGCAGTTCGACAGGCGTCTATGGCTACACCTTC. V is TRBV28 and J is TRBJ1-2; D is perhaps TRBD1 (6 bases). Germline values: CDR1 MDHEN, CDR2 SYDVKM. This CDR3 region has 13 residues. V lost 4 bases and J lost 4, with 10 bases in between.